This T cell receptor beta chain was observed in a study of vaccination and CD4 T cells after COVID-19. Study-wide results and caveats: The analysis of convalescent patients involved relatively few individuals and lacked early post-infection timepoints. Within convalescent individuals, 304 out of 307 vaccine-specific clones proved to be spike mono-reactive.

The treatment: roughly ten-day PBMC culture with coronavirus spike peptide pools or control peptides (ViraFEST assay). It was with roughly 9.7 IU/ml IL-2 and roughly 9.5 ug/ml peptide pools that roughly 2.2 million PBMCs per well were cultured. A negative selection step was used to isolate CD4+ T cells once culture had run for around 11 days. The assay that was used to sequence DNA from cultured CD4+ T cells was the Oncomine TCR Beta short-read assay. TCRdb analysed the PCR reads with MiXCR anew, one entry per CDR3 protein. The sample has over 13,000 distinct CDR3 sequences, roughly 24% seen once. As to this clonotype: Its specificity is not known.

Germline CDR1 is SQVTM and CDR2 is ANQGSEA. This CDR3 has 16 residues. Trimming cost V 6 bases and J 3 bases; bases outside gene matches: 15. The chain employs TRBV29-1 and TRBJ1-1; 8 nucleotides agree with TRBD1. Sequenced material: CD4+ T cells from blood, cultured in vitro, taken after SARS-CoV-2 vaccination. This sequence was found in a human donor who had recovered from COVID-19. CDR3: CSVLPRTGIKDTEAFF. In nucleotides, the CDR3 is TGCAGCGTGCTCCCTCGGACAGGGATTAAGGACACTGAAGCTTTCTTT.